Presented here are 20 T cell receptor beta chains from one specimen sequenced in a study of T-cell memory formation after mild COVID-19. TCRdb independently ran MiXCR on the 5' RACE reads; one entry per CDR3 protein. The data contain 50,000 to 75,000 distinct CDR3 sequences, roughly 10% of them singletons. Source material: PBMCs or a T cell subset sorted from them (not recorded which). These receptor sequences come from a man between 18 and 35 years old who had mild COVID-19 (a few samples of this study predate the infection). Cell type and time point are not known.

This rearrangement joins TRBV12-3 or TRBV12-4 to TRBJ1-1; TRBD1 agrees at 8 bases. The CDR3 contains 15 residues. V dropped 6 bases and J dropped 3; count of bases not matched to a gene: 9. The CDR3 loop is CASRTGTGGDTEAFF. For the CDR3, the DNA is TGTGCCAGCAGAACCGGGACAGGTGGCGACACTGAAGCTTTCTTT.

The chain carries TRBV28 and TRBJ1-5; D is uncertain. Trimming cost V 5 bases and J 7 bases, with 9 bases left between them. Germline CDR1 MDHEN, CDR2 SYDVKM. This CDR3 is 12 amino acids long. As DNA, the CDR3 is TGTGCCAGCAGTGCTTACCGGCAGCCCCAGCATTTT. It codes for CASSAYRQPQHF.

The chain uses TRBV12-3 or TRBV12-4 and TRBJ2-3, with 9 bases lining up with TRBD2. CDR3 size: 16 residues. V was clipped by 4 bases and J by 3 bases; unmatched bases: 8. The CDR3 spells CASSWVLAGVTDTQYF. The CDR3 region has the DNA TGTGCCAGCAGTTGGGTGTTAGCGGGGGTAACAGATACGCAGTATTTT.

The V call is TRBV27, the J call TRBJ2-3, with D perhaps TRBD1 (5 bases). Germline-derived CDR1 and CDR2 are MNHEY and SMNVEV (reference sequence). The CDR3 sequence is 15 residues long. Trimming cost V 5 bases and J 0 bases, with 12 bases left between them. The CDR3 DNA follows: TGTGCCAGCAGTATAAGGGGTCCTAGCACAGATACGCAGTATTTT. Translated: CASSIRGPSTDTQYF.

V gene TRBV7-9 combines with J gene TRBJ1-1; D is undetermined. V lost 4 bases and J 5 bases, leaving 17 bases between the germline ends. The CDR3 loop spans 15 amino acids. Germline CDR1 SEHNR, CDR2 FQNEAQ (reference sequence). The CDR3 DNA reads as TGTGCCAGCAGCTACACTCGGGCGAGAGGGACTGAAGCTTTCTTT. It yields the protein CASSYTRARGTEAFF.

This rearrangement joins TRBV6-2 or TRBV6-3 to TRBJ2-4, with 7 bases lining up with TRBD1. Germline V CDR1 and CDR2: MNHEY, SVGEGT. Trimming at V came to 2 bases and at J to 8 bases, leaving 3 bases not matched to a gene. The CDR3 length is 13 residues. This CDR3 is CASSYAGGDIQYF. CDR3 DNA: TGTGCCAGCAGTTACGCAGGGGGTGACATTCAGTACTTC.

This clonotype was observed a few times. The chain combines TRBV4-2 with TRBJ2-7, with unresolved D. The CDR3 contains 10 residues. Trimming removed 4 bases at V and 7 bases at J, with 5 bases between. Germline V gene data show CDR1 as LGHNA and CDR2 as YNFKEQ. The CDR3 loop is CASSPCEQYV. The CDR3, as DNA: TGTGCCAGCAGCCCCTGTGAGCAGTACGTC.

J is TRBJ2-7 and V is TRBV28; 10 bases are a match to TRBD1. This CDR3 is 16 amino acids long. CDR1 and CDR2 from the germline V gene are MDHEN and SYDVKM. V shed 4 bases and J 3 bases; nucleotides not matched to a gene: 9. CDR3 amino acids: CASSSASGTGVYEQYF. CDR3 nucleotides: TGTGCCAGCAGTTCGGCTTCCGGGACAGGGGTCTACGAGCAGTACTTC.

This clonotype was counted only a few times. CDR3 loop: CASRTLRAGGTEAFF. CDR3 nucleotides: TGCGCCAGCAGAACCTTGAGGGCGGGGGGCACTGAAGCTTTCTTT. The chain recombines TRBV4-1 with TRBJ1-1, with D tentatively TRBD1 (5 bases). Germline V CDR1 and CDR2: MGHRA, YSYEKL. The CDR3 totals 15 residues. Trimming removed 6 bases at V and 4 bases at J, with 18 bases between.

In this sample, this clonotype turned up a few times. The chain uses TRBV29-1 and TRBJ2-2, with D uncertain. The V end lost 7 bases, the J end lost 7 bases, and 13 bases lay between the germline ends. In germline, CDR1 is SQVTM, CDR2 ANQGSEA. CDR3 size: 12 residues. For the CDR3, the DNA is TGCAGCGGCAAAACTCCAGGCGGGGAGCTGTTTTTT. Amino acid sequence: CSGKTPGGELFF.

This rearrangement joins TRBV6-5 to TRBJ1-4; tentatively, D is TRBD1 (6 bases). V shed 6 bases and J shed 4 bases, with 15 bases lying between them. The germline CDR1 and CDR2 sequences are MNHEY and SVGAGI. The CDR3 contains 15 residues. The CDR3 loop reads CASRRTGRLNEKLFF. CDR3 bases: TGTGCCAGCAGACGCACAGGGCGACTTAATGAAAAACTGTTTTTT.

This chain uses TRBV18 with TRBJ2-7; 14 nucleotides agree with TRBD2. With 8 bases clipped from V and 4 bases from J, the junction kept 4 bases outside the gene matches. Germline V gene lookup returns CDR1 KGHSH and CDR2 LQKENI. The CDR3 is made up of 14 amino acids. The CDR3 DNA is TGTGCCAGCCGACTAGCGGGGGGGCCTTACGAGCAGTACTTC. Protein product: CASRLAGGPYEQYF.

The gene calls are TRBV5-6 and TRBJ2-5, with D possibly matching TRBD2 (7 bases). CDR1 SGHDT and CDR2 YYEEEE come from the germline V gene. V lost 3 bases and J lost 4, with 16 bases in between. CDR3 length equals 15 residues. The CDR3 DNA follows: TGTGCCAGCAGCTCACAGGGAGGGTTTGTAGAGACCCAGTACTTC. Protein product: CASSSQGGFVETQYF.

This clonotype came up a few times. This chain uses TRBV5-1 with TRBJ2-1, with a tentative D call TRBD2 (7 bases). This CDR3 comprises 14 residues. CDR1 is SGHRS and CDR2 is YFSETQ in the germline V gene. The V gene lost 4 bases and the J gene lost 9 bases, with 17 bases spanning the gap. The CDR3 DNA sequence: TGCGCCAGCAGCGAGGCGCTGGGGGGGGCTGAGCAGTTCTTC. It specifies CASSEALGGAEQFF.

This clonotype was seen repeatedly, ten times or more. The chain uses TRBV6-5 and TRBJ2-7, with D unclear. This CDR3 has 15 amino acids. Germline CDR1 MNHEY, CDR2 SVGAGI. Trimming left V 0 bases short and J 3 bases short, with 12 bases between. The DNA of the CDR3 is TGTGCCAGCAGTTACTCGTGGACCCCGGGCTACGAGCAGTACTTC. Protein: CASSYSWTPGYEQYF.

The CDR3 reads CASSLNRAYGYTF. As DNA, the CDR3 is TGCGCCAGCAGCTTGAATAGAGCCTATGGCTACACCTTC. The chain carries TRBV5-1 and TRBJ1-2; D unresolved. Between the trimmed V and J ends, which lost 1 base and 4 bases, there was a span of 8 bases. CDR1 is SGHRS and CDR2 is YFSETQ in the germline V gene. The CDR3 totals 13 residues.

This clonotype was counted between two and nine times. Just one base apart from a much larger clone, this may be a read error. J is TRBJ1-6 and V is TRBV12-3 or TRBV12-4; no clear D. Between the trimmed V and J ends, which lost 4 bases and 8 bases, there was a span of 6 bases. This CDR3 is 12 amino acids long. CDR3 in DNA: TGTGCCAGCAGTTCTATCCATTCACCCCTCCACTTT. Protein product: CASSSIHSPLHF.

This clonotype occurred a few times. The chain employs TRBV7-2 and TRBJ2-7; 10 bases agree with TRBD1. With 0 bases clipped from V and 7 bases from J, the junction kept 12 bases outside the gene matches. Looked up from germline, CDR1 is SGHTA and CDR2 is FQGNSA. The CDR3 spans 17 residues. The CDR3 region is CASSLATGQGNPLEQYF. Written as DNA, the CDR3 is TGTGCCAGCAGCTTAGCCACGGGACAGGGGAATCCTCTGGAGCAGTACTTC.

The sample holds a few counts of this clonotype. The chain employs TRBV25-1 and TRBJ1-1; D gene unclear. Germline V gene data show CDR1 as MGHDK and CDR2 as SYGVNS. The CDR3 extends over 14 amino acids. V was clipped by 2 bases and J by 5 bases, with 12 bases between them. CDR3 loop: CASSEMAGGTEAFF. CDR3 coding DNA: TGTGCCAGCAGTGAAATGGCAGGAGGTACTGAAGCTTTCTTT.

Only one count was recorded for this clonotype. The chain uses TRBV18 and TRBJ1-1; TRBD1 might be the D (6 bases). The CDR3 has 14 amino acids. The germline gives CDR1 KGHSH, CDR2 LQKENI. Between the trimmed V and J ends, which lost 4 bases and 7 bases, there was a span of 16 bases. The CDR3 coding sequence is TGTGCCAGCTCACGCGGGGGGCCAAAATATGAAGCTTTCTTT. Amino acid sequence: CASSRGGPKYEAFF.